The 29 T cell receptor beta chains reported below all come from one sample, sequenced in a study of prognosis after radiotherapy for stage I lung cancer (dated by TCRdb to about 2021). TCRdb shows the sequencer as Illumina HiSeq 3000. The TCR beta CDR3 region was amplified from genomic DNA by two rounds of multiplex PCR. The first PCR round used primers specific to each TRBV and TRBJ gene, with sequences filed in Chinese patent CN105087789A. The public reads were quality trimmed at Q25 with fastp and then assembled into clones with MiXCR by TCRdb, keeping productive beta chains. One record per CDR3 amino acid sequence lists the most common genes and DNA. Across this sample there are roughly 16,000 distinct CDR3 sequences, with less than 40% seen only once. The ten largest clonotypes hold 20% to 25% of the sample. This material consisted of PBMCs, taken before or after stereotactic body radiation therapy (not recorded which). All receptors come from a donor aged 50 or older with non-small cell lung cancer.

The sample holds many counts of this clonotype. This may arise from a read error, as a much more abundant clone is one base away. This chain connects TRBV28 to TRBJ2-1; 14 bases line up with TRBD2. Trimming cost V 8 bases and J 6 bases; bases outside gene matches: 6. The CDR3 totals 15 residues. Germline CDR1 and CDR2: MDHEN and SYDVKM. The CDR3 here is CASGRLAGGANEQFF. The CDR3 region has the DNA TGTGCCAGCGGTAGACTAGCGGGAGGGGCCAATGAGCAGTTCTTC.

For this clonotype: At one of its ends the junction is not consistent with the germline gene, which may arise from a read error. The gene calls are TRBV7-2 and TRBJ2-7; 7 nucleotides line up with TRBD2. Per the germline V gene, CDR1 is SGHTA and CDR2 is FQGNSA. The CDR3 consists of 13 residues. The CDR3 is CASRSSGSYEKYF. CDR3 in DNA: TGTGCCAGCAGATCTAGCGGATCCTACGAGAAGTACTTC.

This clonotype was observed at least ten times. The CDR3 coding sequence is TGTGCCAGTACCGATACAGGGGTTTATTCCAAAAACATTCAGTACTTC. This translates into CASTDTGVYSKNIQYF. The chain joins TRBV19 to TRBJ2-4; 7 nucleotides line up with TRBD1. Germline V gene lookup returns CDR1 LNHDA and CDR2 SQIVND (reference sequence). V shed 7 bases, J shed 2 bases, and the junction held 11 bases outside the gene matches. This CDR3 has 16 amino acids.

This clonotype was seen ten or more times. The chain links TRBV3-1 to TRBJ1-1, with a tentative D call TRBD1 (5 bases). Germline lookup yields CDR1 LGHDT and CDR2 YNNKEL (reference sequence). The CDR3 runs to 12 residues. The V end was cut by 3 bases, the J end by 8 bases, with 10 bases between. The DNA of the CDR3 is TGTGCCAGCAGCCAGTCGACAGTAGAAGCTTTCTTT. It translates to CASSQSTVEAFF.

This clonotype was observed many times. V and J are TRBV28 and TRBJ2-7; TRBD2 aligns across 13 bases. The V segment lost 3 bases and the J segment 5 bases; nucleotides outside the gene matches: 1. CDR1 and CDR2 (germline): MDHEN, SYDVKM. The CDR3 is 14 amino acids. The CDR3 bases are TGTGCCAGCAGTTTCGGGACTAGCGGGAACGAGCAGTACTTC. This encodes CASSFGTSGNEQYF.

The CDR3 loop reads CASLTGTGDEQYF. In DNA form, the CDR3 reads TGCGCCAGCTTAACCGGGACAGGGGACGAGCAGTACTTC. The chain joins TRBV4-1 to TRBJ2-7, with 10 positions matching TRBD1. V lost 8 bases, J lost 5 bases, and 6 bases stayed unmatched. Germline assignment: CDR1 MGHRA and CDR2 YSYEKL. The CDR3 is 13 amino acids.

Remarks on this clonotype: This sequence is one base from a far larger clone and is likely a read error. V and J are TRBV12-3 or TRBV12-4 and TRBJ2-7; no reliable D call. V dropped 4 bases and J dropped 5 bases, with 18 bases sitting between them. The CDR3 length is 15 residues. The CDR3 loop reads CASSYSWTHYNEQYF. The CDR3 region has the DNA TGTGCCAGCAGTTACTCCTGGACCCATTACAACGAGCAGTACTTC.

As to this clonotype: At one of its ends the junction is not consistent with the germline gene, which may arise from a read error. CDR3 residues: CASTHVGGSGSNVLTF. The CDR3 DNA follows: TGTGCCAGCACCCACGTCGGGGGCTCTGGGTCCAACGTCCTGACTTTC. J is TRBJ2-6 and V is TRBV28, with D possibly called TRBD1 or TRBD2 (6 bases each). This CDR3 comprises 16 residues. Germline V gene sequence: CDR1 MDHEN, CDR2 SYDVKM. The complete variable domain, with remaining parts taken from reference TRBV28 and TRBJ2-6, reads DVKVTQSSRYLVKRTGEKVFLECVQDMDHENMFWYRQDPGLGLRLIYFSYDVKMKEKGDIPEGYSVSREKKERFSLILESASTNQTSMYLCASTHVGGSGSNVLTFGAGSRLTVL.

This clonotype was detected many times. The gene calls are TRBV11-2 and TRBJ1-3; D gene unclear. The CDR3 is made up of 15 amino acids. The ends were cut back, 1 base at V and 0 bases at J, with 7 bases in the middle. The germline CDR1 and CDR2 sequences are SGHAT and FQNNGV. The CDR3 is CASSLVPGSGNTIYF. DNA for the CDR3: TGTGCCAGCAGCTTAGTGCCCGGCTCTGGAAACACCATATATTTT.

In regard to this clonotype: A read error is likely here: a far larger clone is one base away. The chain uses TRBV6-5 and TRBJ2-2, with TRBD2 identical over 16 bases. The J segment lost 7 bases and the V segment lost 5 bases, leaving 13 bases of the junction unmatched. Germline lookup yields CDR1 MNHEY and CDR2 SVGAGI. This CDR3 is built from 19 residues. This CDR3 reads CASSPTTGTSGRVHGELFF. Written as DNA, the CDR3 is TGTGCCAGCAGTCCGACCACCGGGACTAGCGGGAGGGTCCACGGGGAGCTGTTTTTT.

The chain recombines TRBV2 with TRBJ2-2, with D possibly matching TRBD2 (6 bases). The CDR3 consists of 14 residues. V lost 7 bases to trimming and J lost 4 bases, with 13 bases between them. Germline CDR1 SNHLY, CDR2 FYNNEI. CDR3 region: CASIKVGGTGELFF. Here the CDR3 DNA reads TGTGCCAGCATAAAAGTGGGGGGCACCGGGGAGCTGTTTTTT.

Ten or more counts support this clonotype. The junction departs from germline at one end; a sequencing error may be responsible. The chain couples TRBV20-1 to TRBJ1-5, with 7 bases aligning to TRBD1. Per the germline V gene, CDR1 is DFQATT and CDR2 is SNEGSKA (reference sequence). The CDR3 has 13 residues. CDR3 DNA sequence: TGCAGTGCTAGAGACCCCTCGGCGGACAGGAGAAGTTTT. Translation: CSARDPSADRRSF.

This clonotype was recorded many times. A junction boundary mismatches the germline segment, possibly from a read error. The chain couples TRBV5-1 to TRBJ2-1; no reliable D call. The CDR3 extends over 13 amino acids. Germline V lookup: CDR1 SGHRS, CDR2 YFSETQ. CDR3 region: CASSLEVYNERFF. For the CDR3, the DNA is TGCGCCAGCAGCTTGGAAGTCTACAATGAGCGGTTCTTC.

In regard to this clonotype: A far larger clone is one nucleotide away, so this likely arose from a read error. The final CDR3 position lacks the conserved phenylalanine or tryptophan, pointing to a likely read error. The rearrangement joins TRBV6-4 to TRBJ1-6; TRBD1 might be the D (6 bases). Trimming removed 5 bases at V and 8 bases at J, with 19 bases between. Germline-derived CDR1 and CDR2 are MRHNA and SNTAGT. CDR3 length: 16 amino acids. CDR3 coding DNA: TGTGCCAGCAGTCGGGCCCAGGGGCTGTACGATTCACCCCTCCACTTA. This gives the protein CASSRAQGLYDSPLHL.

The table lists this clonotype with many counts. This sequence joins TRBV7-6 and TRBJ1-4; no reliable D call. Germline V CDR1 and CDR2: SGHVS, FNYEAQ. This CDR3 region has 16 residues. Between the trimmed V and J ends, which lost 0 bases and 0 bases, there was a span of 8 bases. In DNA form, the CDR3 reads TGTGCCAGCAGCTTAGCTGCGTCGGCAACTAATGAAAAACTGTTTTTT. It translates to CASSLAASATNEKLFF.

This clonotype was counted at least ten times. The rearrangement joins TRBV4-1 to TRBJ2-1; no clear D gene. The CDR3 has 15 amino acids. Deletions cut 2 bases from V and 4 bases from J, with 12 bases between. Looked up from germline, CDR1 is MGHRA and CDR2 is YSYEKL. DNA for the CDR3: TGCGCCAGCAGCCAAAGCCTCCAGGTTTACAATGAGCAGTTCTTC. Amino acid sequence: CASSQSLQVYNEQFF.

Judged by abundance, this clonotype is medium-sized. This chain connects TRBV6-1 to TRBJ2-1, with a possible D match to TRBD1 (6 bases). The CDR3 consists of 12 residues. Trimming removed 11 bases at V and 3 bases at J, with 11 bases between. Per germline, CDR1 MNHNS and CDR2 SASEGT. The CDR3 nucleotides read TGTGCCGTCCGGGACAACTACAATGAGCAGTTCTTC. Translating gives CAVRDNYNEQFF.

V is TRBV19 and J is TRBJ2-7, with unresolved D. CDR3 length equals 14 residues. V lost 6 bases and J 9 bases, leaving 21 bases between the germline ends. Germline V gene lookup returns CDR1 LNHDA and CDR2 SQIVND (reference sequence). CDR3 DNA sequence: TGTGCCAGTAGCCCAGCGAAAAACTCCTACACGCAGTACTTC. Translating it yields CASSPAKNSYTQYF.

In its sample, this clonotype was seen many times. This chain links TRBV5-4 with TRBJ2-7; D possibly corresponds to TRBD1 (5 bases). In germline, CDR1 is SGHNT, CDR2 YYREEE (reference sequence). The CDR3 sequence is 19 residues long. Trimming cost V 3 bases and J 2 bases, with 27 bases left between them. The CDR3 DNA is TGTGCCAGCAGCTCGAAGCTCATTCTTCTGACAGACTCACCCTACGAGCAGTACTTC. Translated, it gives CASSSKLILLTDSPYEQYF.

Points on this clonotype: The CDR3 ends on some other residue instead of the conserved phenylalanine or tryptophan, so this is likely a read error. The CDR3, as DNA: TGTGCCAGCAGGGGGACAGGGGGTTCTACAGATATGCAGTATCTT. Translating it yields CASRGTGGSTDMQYL. This sequence joins TRBV28 and TRBJ2-3; 11 nucleotides match TRBD1. Germline V gene data show CDR1 as MDHEN and CDR2 as SYDVKM. This CDR3 is 15 amino acids long.

This clonotype was counted many times. The chain combines TRBV5-4 with TRBJ2-2; D is uncertain. The CDR3 runs 14 residues. Trimming took off 1 base at V and 4 bases at J, with 8 bases between the two ends. The V gene's germline CDR1 is SGHNT and CDR2 YYREEE (reference sequence). As DNA, the CDR3 is TGTGCCAGCAGCTTGATGGTCGGCACCGGGGAGCTGTTTTTT. It yields the protein CASSLMVGTGELFF.

Ten or more counts support this clonotype. The chain joins TRBV9 to TRBJ2-1; D is undetermined. V lost 3 bases to trimming and J lost 4 bases, with 14 bases between them. The CDR3 loop spans 15 amino acids. Per germline, CDR1 SGDLS and CDR2 YYNGEE. CDR3 coding DNA: TGTGCCAGCAGCGCCGACCTTGGCCCATACAATGAGCAGTTCTTC. It encodes CASSADLGPYNEQFF. Based on the CDR3 plus reference TRBV9 and TRBJ2-1, the full variable domain is DSGVTQTPKHLITATGQRVTLRCSPRSGDLSVYWYQQSLDQGLQFLIQYYNGEERAKGNILERFSAQQFPDLHSELNLSSLELGDSALYFCASSADLGPYNEQFFGPGTRLTVL.

By share, this clonotype counts as medium-sized (0.01 to 0.1%). CDR3 nucleotides: TGCAGTGCTACCCCCAGATCTTACTACGAGCAGTACTTC. Its protein product is CSATPRSYYEQYF. The gene calls are TRBV20-1 and TRBJ2-7; D unresolved. The germline V gene encodes CDR1 DFQATT and CDR2 SNEGSKA (reference sequence). The CDR3 is 13 amino acids. The ends were cut back, 4 bases at V and 3 bases at J, with 13 bases in the middle.

This clonotype was picked up many times. V usage is TRBV20-1 and J usage is TRBJ1-2, with D maybe TRBD1 (5 bases). Germline CDR1 and CDR2: DFQATT and SNEGSKA (reference sequence). V lost 1 base and J 4 bases, leaving 10 bases between the germline ends. This CDR3 is built from 13 residues. The CDR3, as DNA: TGCAGTGCTAGAGTGGGGACTACCTATGGCTACACCTTC. Its protein product is CSARVGTTYGYTF.

V is TRBV20-1 and J is TRBJ2-5; D remains unclear. The CDR3 consists of 11 residues. V was trimmed by 8 bases and J by 5 bases, leaving 12 bases between them. Germline values: CDR1 DFQATT, CDR2 SNEGSKA (reference sequence). This chain's CDR3 is CSTGCWETQYF. As DNA, the CDR3 is TGCAGTACTGGGTGTTGGGAGACCCAGTACTTC.

By frequency in the sample, this clonotype is medium-sized. The V gene is TRBV20-1, the J gene TRBJ2-3; 8 bases align to TRBD2. The CDR3 is 17 residues long. The V segment lost 1 base and the J segment 0 bases; nucleotides outside the gene matches: 9. CDR1 is DFQATT and CDR2 is SNEGSKA in the germline V gene (reference sequence). The CDR3 loop reads CSARAGGASGSTDTQYF. The DNA for the CDR3 is TGCAGTGCTAGAGCGGGCGGAGCTAGCGGGAGCACAGATACGCAGTATTTT.

This clonotype was counted at least ten times. The DNA for the CDR3 is TGTGCCAGCAGCTTTATAGCCCGACCTCCTCAGCCCCAGCATTTT. Translation gives CASSFIARPPQPQHF. The V gene is TRBV5-5, the J gene TRBJ1-5; D gene ambiguous. Germline V gene sequence: CDR1 SGHKS, CDR2 YYEKEE (reference sequence). The CDR3 covers 15 residues. Trimming stripped 2 bases from V and 6 bases from J, with 15 bases between. The full variable domain, in which reference TRBV5-5 and TRBJ1-5 provide the parts outside the CDR3, is DAGVTQSPTHLIKTRGQQVTLRCSPISGHKSVSWYQQVLGQGPQFIFQYYEKEERGRGNFPDRFSARQFPNYSSELNVNALLLGDSALYLCASSFIARPPQPQHFGDGTRLSIL.

This clonotype is medium-sized by share. This chain joins TRBV5-1 and TRBJ2-2; D unresolved. The length of the CDR3 is 16 residues. Trimming removed 2 bases at V and 4 bases at J, with 15 bases between. Germline V gene data show CDR1 as SGHRS and CDR2 as YFSETQ. As DNA, the CDR3 is TGCGCCAGCAGCTTATCGCAAGCCTTTACCACCGGGGAGCTGTTTTTT. Protein product: CASSLSQAFTTGELFF.

A note on this clonotype: It differs at one base from a far larger clone, so likely a read error. The CDR3 DNA follows: TGTGTCAGCAGTTACTCGACTTCCGGGACTAGGGCCGGGGAGCTGTTTTTT. This sequence encodes CVSSYSTSGTRAGELFF. The chain links TRBV6-4 to TRBJ2-2, with 8 bases matching TRBD2. This CDR3 region has 17 residues. The germline gives CDR1 MRHNA, CDR2 SNTAGT.